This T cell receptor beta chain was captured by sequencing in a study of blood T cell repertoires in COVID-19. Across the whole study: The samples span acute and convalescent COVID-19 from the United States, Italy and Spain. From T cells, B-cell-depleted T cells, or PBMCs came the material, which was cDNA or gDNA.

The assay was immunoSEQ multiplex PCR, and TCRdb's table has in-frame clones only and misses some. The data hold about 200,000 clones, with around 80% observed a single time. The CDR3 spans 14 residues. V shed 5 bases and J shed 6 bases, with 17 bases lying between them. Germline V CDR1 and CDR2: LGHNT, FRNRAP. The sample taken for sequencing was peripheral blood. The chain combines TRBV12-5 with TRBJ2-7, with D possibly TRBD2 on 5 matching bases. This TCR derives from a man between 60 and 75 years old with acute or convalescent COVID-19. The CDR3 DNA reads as TGTGCTAGTGGTGAAAGCGGCTTTGATGGCGAGCAGTACTTC. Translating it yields CASGESGFDGEQYF.